A single sample is the source of the 21 T cell receptor beta chains below, sequenced in a study of chemoradiotherapy in HPV16-positive cancers. Sequencing was performed with immunoSEQ multiplex PCR; in TCRdb, only in-frame clones are kept and a portion is missing. The sample shows several thousand clones, 70% to 90% of them seen only once. Material: tumor tissue, obtained from a patient who underwent chemoradiotherapy. Receptors were obtained from a human donor with HPV-associated anogenital cancer.

The CDR3 loop reads CASGLIRTGGETQYF. The DNA for the CDR3 is TGTGCTAGTGGTTTGATTAGGACAGGGGGAGAGACCCAGTACTTC. J is TRBJ2-5 and V is TRBV12-5, with 10 bases matching TRBD1. The V segment lost 2 bases and the J segment 4 bases; nucleotides outside the gene matches: 4. The CDR3 is made up of 15 amino acids. Germline lookup yields CDR1 LGHNT and CDR2 FRNRAP. Complete variable domain (other parts from reference TRBV12-5 and TRBJ2-5): DARVTQTPRHKVTEMGQEVTMRCQPILGHNTVFWYRQTMMQGLELLAYFRNRAPLDDSGMPKDRFSAEMPDATLATLKIQPSEPRDSAVYFCASGLIRTGGETQYFGPGTRLLVL.

Regarding this clone: The same CDR3 can be traced to other DNA sequences in this sample. V gene TRBV15 combines with J gene TRBJ2-3; D is undetermined. Germline CDR1 LNHNV, CDR2 YYDKDF (reference sequence). The V end was cut by 0 bases, the J end by 2 bases, with 6 bases between. The CDR3 is made up of 14 amino acids. CDR3 nucleotides: TGTGCCACCAGCAGAGATCCCCTCACAGATACGCAGTATTTT. This translates into CATSRDPLTDTQYF.

This chain links TRBV11-2 with TRBJ2-2; D is unresolved. V lost 5 bases and J lost 0, with 7 bases in between. There are 14 residues in the CDR3. Germline CDR1 is SGHAT and CDR2 is FQNNGV. The CDR3: CASSPHSNTGELFF. The CDR3, as DNA: TGTGCCAGCAGCCCCCACTCGAACACCGGGGAGCTGTTTTTT.

The chain uses TRBV19 and TRBJ2-2, with 7 bases aligning to TRBD1. From germline, CDR1 is LNHDA and CDR2 SQIVND (reference sequence). The CDR3 length is 17 residues. V lost 10 bases to trimming and J lost 2 bases; unmatched junction nucleotides: 16. The CDR3 nucleotides read TGTGCCACCTCCATCGCTTTCCGGGACAGAAACACCGGGGAGCTGTTTTTT. Its translation: CATSIAFRDRNTGELFF. The variable domain in full, with the rest retrieved from reference TRBV19 and TRBJ2-2, is DGGITQSPKYLFRKEGQNVTLSCEQNLNHDAMYWYRQDPGQGLRLIYYSQIVNDFQKGDIAEGYSVSREKKESFPLTVTSAQKNPTAFYLCATSIAFRDRNTGELFFGEGSRLTVL.

This clone was detected once. V gene TRBV5-1 combines with J gene TRBJ1-1; 7 bases fit TRBD1. Germline V gene data show CDR1 as SGHRS and CDR2 as YFSETQ. CDR3 size: 14 residues. V shed 4 bases, J shed 3 bases, and the junction held 6 bases outside the gene matches. CDR3 protein: CASSHRTGDTEAFF. The CDR3 DNA follows: TGCGCCAGCAGCCATAGGACAGGAGACACTGAAGCTTTCTTT.

The rearrangement joins TRBV30 to TRBJ2-5; D unclear. Germline CDR1 is GTSNPN and CDR2 is SVGIG (reference sequence). V lost 0 bases, J lost 7 bases, and 12 bases lay in between. The CDR3 spans 13 residues. DNA for the CDR3: TGTGCCTGGAGTGTACAAACGAGAGGGACCCAGTACTTC. Protein sequence: CAWSVQTRGTQYF.

V usage is TRBV11-3 and J usage is TRBJ2-3; D gene ambiguous. Trimming removed 0 bases from V and 2 bases from J, with 3 bases in between. CDR3 length equals 13 residues. Germline CDR1 and CDR2: SGHNT and YENEEA. Here the CDR3 DNA reads TGTGCCAGCAGCTTAGATAACACAGATACGCAGTATTTT. Its translation is CASSLDNTDTQYF.

This clone came up a few times. V is TRBV4-3 and J is TRBJ2-2; possibly TRBD1 for D (5 bases). Germline V lookup: CDR1 LGHNA, CDR2 YSLEER. This CDR3 has 18 residues. Trimming cost V 0 bases and J 1 base, with 15 bases left between them. CDR3 region: CASSQDRFQGGNTGELFF. CDR3 nucleotide sequence: TGCGCCAGCAGCCAAGATAGGTTCCAGGGTGGGAACACCGGGGAGCTGTTTTTT.

The chain couples TRBV2 to TRBJ2-1; D is unresolved. Trimming took off 8 bases at V and 4 bases at J, with 9 bases between the two ends. This CDR3 region has 12 residues. The germline CDR1 and CDR2 sequences are SNHLY and FYNNEI. CDR3 in amino acids: CASSAEYNEQFF. The CDR3 DNA reads TGTGCCAGCTCGGCGGAGTACAATGAGCAGTTCTTC. The full variable domain, completed using reference TRBV2 and TRBJ2-1, is EPEVTQTPSHQVTQMGQEVILRCVPISNHLYFYWYRQILGQKVEFLVSFYNNEISEKSEIFDDQFSVERPDGSNFTLKIRSTKLEDSAMYFCASSAEYNEQFFGPGTRLTVL.

With regard to this clone: Relative to the germline gene, one junction end is altered; a read error may explain this. The CDR3 sequence: CASNYQGPYGYTF. CDR3 sequence (DNA): TGTGCCAGCAATTACCAGGGGCCCTATGGCTACACCTTC. V gene TRBV6-5 combines with J gene TRBJ1-2; D is possibly TRBD1 (6 bases). Germline CDR1 and CDR2: MNHEY and SVGAGI. The CDR3 is 13 amino acids.

The chain uses TRBV6-6 and TRBJ1-2; D is perhaps TRBD1 (6 bases). Germline assignment: CDR1 MNHNY and CDR2 SVGAGI (reference sequence). The V end lost 6 bases, the J end lost 4 bases, and 15 bases lay between the germline ends. CDR3 length: 14 amino acids. CDR3 sequence: CASSLRAGVYGYTF. CDR3 DNA: TGTGCCAGCAGCCTACGGGCAGGGGTCTATGGCTACACCTTC.

This clone was recorded only once. V gene TRBV4-1 combines with J gene TRBJ2-3; 9 bases map to TRBD1. Trimming cost V 0 bases and J 1 base; bases outside gene matches: 11. The CDR3 extends over 19 amino acids. Germline lookup yields CDR1 MGHRA and CDR2 YSYEKL. For the CDR3, the DNA is TGCGCCAGCAGCCAAGAAGGGGGACAGGGAGGGTTGGGCACAGATACGCAGTATTTT. Protein product: CASSQEGGQGGLGTDTQYF.

V and J are TRBV5-1 and TRBJ2-2; TRBD1 might be the D (5 bases). The CDR3 loop spans 15 amino acids. V was pared by 2 bases and J by 5 bases, with 13 bases between. In germline, CDR1 is SGHRS, CDR2 YFSETQ. The CDR3 sequence: CASSFPRDGTGELFF. Written as DNA, the CDR3 is TGCGCCAGCAGCTTTCCCAGGGATGGAACCGGGGAGCTGTTTTTT.

This clone was observed a single time. V usage is TRBV19 and J usage is TRBJ2-5; TRBD1 agrees at 10 bases. V gave up 5 bases and J gave up 4 bases; unmatched junction bases: 7. The length of the CDR3 is 15 residues. The germline CDR1 and CDR2 sequences are LNHDA and SQIVND (reference sequence). CDR3 in DNA: TGTGCCAGTAGTTCCGGGACAGGGGTCCTAGAGACCCAGTACTTC. As protein: CASSSGTGVLETQYF.

DNA of the CDR3: TGTGCCAGCAGTCCAAGGGATTACTATGGCTACACCTTC. Protein product: CASSPRDYYGYTF. This chain uses TRBV7-9 with TRBJ1-2, with D unclear. CDR3 length: 13 residues. CDR1 and CDR2 (germline): SEHNR, FQNEAQ (reference sequence). Trimming took off 6 bases at V and 3 bases at J, with 11 bases between the two ends. Full variable domain (remainder filled in from reference TRBV7-9 and TRBJ1-2): DTGVSQNPRHKITKRGQNVTFRCDPISEHNRLYWYRQTLGQGPEFLTYFQNEAQLEKSRLLSDRFSAERPKGSFSTLEIQRTEQGDSAMYLCASSPRDYYGYTFGSGTRLTVV.

This rearrangement joins TRBV10-3 to TRBJ1-6; D call uncertain. V lost 6 bases to trimming and J lost 0 bases, with 6 bases between them. Germline V gene sequence: CDR1 ENHRY, CDR2 SYGVKD. The CDR3 extends over 14 amino acids. The CDR3 loop reads CAIRGSSYNSPLHF. CDR3 coding DNA: TGTGCCATCAGGGGAAGCTCCTATAATTCACCCCTCCACTTT.

This chain links TRBV4-1 with TRBJ2-7; D is perhaps TRBD2 (5 bases). The CDR3 has 13 residues. V lost 0 bases to trimming and J lost 6 bases, with 9 bases between them. CDR1 is MGHRA, CDR2 YSYEKL, per germline. The CDR3 DNA reads TGCGCCAGCAGCCAAGATTGGACTGTCGAGCAGTACTTC. Residues: CASSQDWTVEQYF.

V gene TRBV19 combines with J gene TRBJ1-1; tentatively, D is TRBD1 (6 bases). The germline V gene encodes CDR1 LNHDA and CDR2 SQIVND (reference sequence). The CDR3 length is 15 residues. Trimming stripped 4 bases from V and 1 base from J, with 13 bases between. The CDR3 is CASSKQGLGNTEAFF. The DNA of the CDR3 is TGTGCCAGTAGTAAGCAGGGGCTGGGGAACACTGAAGCTTTCTTT.

This sequence joins TRBV11-3 and TRBJ2-2; D is perhaps TRBD2 (6 bases). From germline, CDR1 is SGHNT and CDR2 YENEEA. The CDR3 has 15 residues. Trimming shortened V by 5 bases and J by 7 bases, and 17 bases separated the two germline ends. The CDR3 DNA follows: TGTGCCAGCAGCCCTCGGCGGGGTCAGGACGGGGAGCTGTTTTTT. Protein: CASSPRRGQDGELFF.

The rearrangement uses TRBV6-1 and TRBJ1-3, with D tentatively TRBD1 (6 bases). The CDR3 loop spans 14 amino acids. The germline V and J ends were trimmed by 3 bases and 0 bases, with 6 bases remaining between them. Germline V gene sequence: CDR1 MNHNS, CDR2 SASEGT. The CDR3 sequence: CASSEGASGNTIYF. CDR3 bases: TGTGCCAGCAGTGAGGGGGCCTCTGGAAACACCATATATTTT.

For the CDR3, the DNA is TGTGCCAGCAGGGCGGAGGGGTCTGGAAACACCATATATTTT. Its translation is CASRAEGSGNTIYF. V and J are TRBV6-1 and TRBJ1-3; possibly TRBD1 for D (5 bases). The CDR3 is made up of 14 amino acids. Germline CDR1 is MNHNS and CDR2 is SASEGT. V lost 6 bases to trimming and J lost 1 base, with 10 bases between them.